This T cell receptor beta chain was identified in a study of T cell repertoires in cytomegalovirus infection. Study-wide background: Public TCR beta signatures provided an indication of both CMV infection and a matching HLA type. The study's findings and limits: HLA-C-restricted, CMV-specific TCR beta clonotypes were dominant ex vivo.

This clonotype was detected only a few times. The antigen is undetermined. TCRdb re-called the reads with MiXCR, one entry per CDR3 protein. Of about 400,000 distinct CDR3 sequences listed, about 35% are singletons. The J segment lost 8 bases and the V segment lost 3 bases, leaving 5 bases of the junction unmatched. The CDR3 is 14 residues long. CDR1 KGHSH and CDR2 LQKENI come from the germline V gene. The receptor comes from a human donor in good health (CMV status not recorded). Some clones in this sample may be carry-over from other donors' samples. Sequencing used cultured PBMCs, obtained from culture after CMV antigen stimulation. The chain links TRBV18 to TRBJ2-4; the match to TRBD2 covers 9 bases. The chain's CDR3 is CASSPRTSVDIQYF. DNA for the CDR3: TGTGCCAGCTCACCGCGGACTAGCGTTGACATTCAGTACTTC. Filled out from reference TRBV18 and TRBJ2-4, the complete variable domain reads NAGVMQNPRHLVRRRGQEARLRCSPMKGHSHVYWYRQLPEEGLKFMVYLQKENIIDESGMPKERFSAEFPKEGPSILRIQQVVRGDSAAYFCASSPRTSVDIQYFGAGTRLSVL.